The T cell receptor beta chain described here comes from a study of cytomegalovirus exposure and HLA in healthy donors. Background on the study: Unique TCRs from HLA-typed donors, 75 million to 100 million of them, were held in an early data release.

Germline CDR1 is SGHRS and CDR2 is YFSETQ. V trimming: 5 bases; J trimming: 6 bases; junction bases outside the gene matches: 6. The CDR3 runs to 14 residues. Turning to this clone: Antigen: not known.

It was healthy bone marrow donors who served as donors. Study-wide points: There were several of the most significant clusters that appeared linked to common viral pathogens in a later analysis. The authors later found most CMV-associated TCR beta chains appeared HLA-restricted.

The PCR made use of 60 Vbeta and 13 Jbeta primers. The protocol was immunoSEQ multiplex PCR, while the TCRdb copy is restricted to in-frame clones and leaves out a portion. Here the sample spans about 150,000 clones, 85% being singletons. The chain uses TRBV5-1 and TRBJ2-2; the match to TRBD1 covers 8 bases. This receptor was identified in a boy younger than 10 in good health and CMV-seronegative. Sequencing input: PBMCs. The CDR3 protein is CASRSGQEAGELFF. CDR3 DNA: TGCGCCAGCAGGTCGGGACAGGAGGCCGGGGAGCTGTTTTTT.